This T cell receptor beta chain was profiled in a study of cytomegalovirus exposure and HLA in healthy donors. Whole-study context: Genetic ancestry analysis placed about 76% of the roughly 400 donors that were genotyped in the Caucasian-associated cluster.

The CDR3 runs 16 residues. Germline CDR1 reads SGHNT; CDR2 reads YYREEE (reference sequence). V gave up 2 bases and J gave up 1 base; unmatched junction bases: 1. 60 Vbeta and 13 Jbeta primers were used in PCR. This table comes from immunoSEQ multiplex PCR, and its TCRdb copy is limited to in-frame clones, with some not included. The data contain 100,000 to 140,000 clones, about 74% of them singletons. The sample taken for sequencing was PBMCs. This sequence originates from a woman in her forties in good health and CMV-seropositive. The rearrangement links TRBV5-4 to TRBJ2-3; 13 nucleotides agree with TRBD2. The CDR3 nucleotides are TGTGCCAGCAGCTTAGGACTAGCGGGGGGCACAGATACGCAGTATTTT. Its protein product is CASSLGLAGGTDTQYF.